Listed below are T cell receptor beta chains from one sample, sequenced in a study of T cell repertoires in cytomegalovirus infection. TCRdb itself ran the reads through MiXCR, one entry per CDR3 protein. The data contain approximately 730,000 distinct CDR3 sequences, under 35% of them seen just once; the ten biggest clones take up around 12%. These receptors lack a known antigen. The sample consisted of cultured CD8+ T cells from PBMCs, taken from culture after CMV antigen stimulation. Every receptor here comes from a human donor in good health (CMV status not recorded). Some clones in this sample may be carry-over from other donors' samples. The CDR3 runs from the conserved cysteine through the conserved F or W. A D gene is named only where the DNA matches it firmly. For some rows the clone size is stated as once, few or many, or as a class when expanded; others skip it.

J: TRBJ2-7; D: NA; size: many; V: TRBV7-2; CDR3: CASSSPQGSWEQYF; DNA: TGTGCCAGCAGCTCGCCACAGGGATCGTGGGAGCAGTACTTC
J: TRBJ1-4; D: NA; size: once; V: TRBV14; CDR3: CASSQDRRGKLFF; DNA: TGTGCCAGCAGCCAAGATCGTCGGGGGAAACTGTTTTTT
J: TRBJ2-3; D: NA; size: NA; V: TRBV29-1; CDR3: CSVPGPGADTQYF; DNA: TGCAGCGTACCGGGCCCAGGGGCAGATACGCAGTATTTT
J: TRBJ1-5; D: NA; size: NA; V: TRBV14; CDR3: CASSQNDRTNSNQPQHF; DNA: TGTGCCAGCAGCCAAAATGACAGGACTAATAGCAATCAGCCCCAGCATTTT
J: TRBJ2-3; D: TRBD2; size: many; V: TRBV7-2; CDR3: CASSPRLAGGHPMDTQYF; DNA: TGTGCCAGCAGCCCTCGACTAGCGGGGGGCCACCCGATGGATACGCAGTATTTT
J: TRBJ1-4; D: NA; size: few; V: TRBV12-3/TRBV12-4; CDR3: CASSFGIANEKLFF; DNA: TGTGCCAGCAGTTTCGGCATCGCCAATGAAAAACTGTTTTTT
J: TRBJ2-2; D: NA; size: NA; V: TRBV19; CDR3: CASQYEGEVVGELFF; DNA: TGTGCCAGCCAGTATGAAGGGGAAGTGGTCGGGGAGCTGTTTTTT
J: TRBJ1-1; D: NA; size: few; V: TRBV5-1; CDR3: CASSSGVFGLSGDTEAFF; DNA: TGCGCCAGCAGCTCCGGGGTCTTTGGACTTTCCGGGGACACTGAAGCTTTCTTT
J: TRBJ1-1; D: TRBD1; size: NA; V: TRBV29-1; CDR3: CSVEDEDRTTEAFF; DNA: TGCAGCGTTGAAGACGAGGACAGGACCACTGAAGCTTTCTTT
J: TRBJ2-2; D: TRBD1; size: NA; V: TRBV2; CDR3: CASTPGTGGWNTGELFF; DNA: TGTGCCAGCACTCCCGGGACAGGGGGCTGGAACACCGGGGAGCTGTTTTTT
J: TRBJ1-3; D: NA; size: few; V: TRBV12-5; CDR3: CASDPGGSGNTIYF; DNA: TGTGCTAGTGATCCCGGGGGCTCTGGAAACACCATATATTTT
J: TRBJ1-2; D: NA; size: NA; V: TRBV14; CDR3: CASSQDSRAGFRYGYTF; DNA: TGTGCCAGCAGCCAAGATTCCCGGGCCGGCTTCCGCTATGGCTACACCTTC
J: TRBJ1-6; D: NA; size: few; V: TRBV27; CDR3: CASSLGQNNSPLHF; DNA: TGTGCCAGCAGTTTGGGACAAAATAATTCACCCCTCCACTTT